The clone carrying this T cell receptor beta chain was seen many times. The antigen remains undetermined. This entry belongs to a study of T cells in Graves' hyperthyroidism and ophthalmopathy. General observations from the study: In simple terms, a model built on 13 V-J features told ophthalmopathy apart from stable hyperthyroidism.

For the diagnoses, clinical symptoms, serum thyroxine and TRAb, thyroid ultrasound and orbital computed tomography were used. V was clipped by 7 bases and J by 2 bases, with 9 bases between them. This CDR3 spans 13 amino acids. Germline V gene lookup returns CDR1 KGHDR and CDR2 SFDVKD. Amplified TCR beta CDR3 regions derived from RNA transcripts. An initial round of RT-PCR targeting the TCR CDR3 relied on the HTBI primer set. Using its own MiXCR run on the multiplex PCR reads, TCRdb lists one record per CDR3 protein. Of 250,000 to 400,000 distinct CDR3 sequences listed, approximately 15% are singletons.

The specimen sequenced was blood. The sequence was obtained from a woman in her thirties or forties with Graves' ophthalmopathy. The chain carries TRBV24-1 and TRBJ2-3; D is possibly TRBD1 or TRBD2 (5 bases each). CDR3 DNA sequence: TGTGCCACCAGCGGGGACCTCACAGATACGCAGTATTTT. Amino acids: CATSGDLTDTQYF.